This T cell receptor (beta chain) was sequenced for a study of memory CD4+ T cells and cytomegalovirus serostatus. Study findings and constraints: Of 150 to 200 reported CMV TCRbeta sequences, roughly 67 were found in memory CD4+ repertoires.

Worth noting for this clone: Its antigen remains unknown.

Single viable CD3+CD4+CD8-CD45RO+ cells were sorted as the memory CD4+ T cells. Libraries were prepared by immunoSEQ multiplex PCR; TCRdb keeps only in-frame clonotypes and omits some of them. The sample includes about 59,000 clones, approximately 78% of them seen just once. V shed 6 bases and J shed 3 bases, with 9 bases lying between them. CDR1 and CDR2 (germline): MDHEN, SYDVKM. There are 12 residues in the CDR3. The sequenced sample was memory CD4+ T cells from blood. The V call is TRBV28, the J call TRBJ2-7; either TRBD1 or TRBD2 may supply D (5 bases each). This sequence was found in an adult in good health and CMV-seronegative. The CDR3 region is CASRRGRYEQYF. As DNA, the CDR3 is TGTGCCAGCAGGAGGGGCCGCTACGAGCAGTACTTC.